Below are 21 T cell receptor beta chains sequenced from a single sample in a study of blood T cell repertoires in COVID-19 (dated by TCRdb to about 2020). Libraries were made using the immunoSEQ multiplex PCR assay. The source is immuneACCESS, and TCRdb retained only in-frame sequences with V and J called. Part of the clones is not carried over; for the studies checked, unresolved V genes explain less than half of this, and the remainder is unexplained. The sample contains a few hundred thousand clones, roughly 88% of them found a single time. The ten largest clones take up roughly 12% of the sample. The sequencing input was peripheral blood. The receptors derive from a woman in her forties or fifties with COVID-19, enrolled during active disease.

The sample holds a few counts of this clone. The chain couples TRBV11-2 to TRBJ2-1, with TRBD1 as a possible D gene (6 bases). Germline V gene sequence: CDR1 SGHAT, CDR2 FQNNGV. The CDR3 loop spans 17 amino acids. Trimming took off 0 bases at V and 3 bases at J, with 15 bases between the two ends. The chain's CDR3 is CASSLESIGRGYNEQFF. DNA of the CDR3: TGTGCCAGCAGCTTAGAAAGTATCGGCAGGGGCTACAATGAGCAGTTCTTC.

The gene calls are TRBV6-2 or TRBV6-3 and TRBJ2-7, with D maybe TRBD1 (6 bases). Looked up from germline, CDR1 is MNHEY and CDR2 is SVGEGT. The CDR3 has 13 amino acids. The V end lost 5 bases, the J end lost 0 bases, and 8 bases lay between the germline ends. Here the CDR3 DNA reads TGTGCCAGCAGTGAGACAGGCTCCTACGAGCAGTACTTC. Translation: CASSETGSYEQYF.

This CDR3 reads CAIRGTGNTEAFF. The CDR3 DNA reads as TGTGCCATCAGGGGTACAGGGAACACTGAAGCTTTCTTT. The chain joins TRBV19 to TRBJ1-1, with TRBD1 as a possible D gene (6 bases). Trimming removed 10 bases from V and 1 base from J, with 13 bases in between. Germline V lookup: CDR1 LNHDA, CDR2 SQIVND (reference sequence). This CDR3 spans 13 amino acids.

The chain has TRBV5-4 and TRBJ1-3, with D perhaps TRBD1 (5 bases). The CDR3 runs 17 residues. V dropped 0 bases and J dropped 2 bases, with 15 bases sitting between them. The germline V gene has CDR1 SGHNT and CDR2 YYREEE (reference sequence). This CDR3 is CASSLAAAGHAGNTIYF. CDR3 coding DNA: TGTGCCAGCAGCTTGGCGGCGGCAGGGCATGCTGGAAACACCATATATTTT.

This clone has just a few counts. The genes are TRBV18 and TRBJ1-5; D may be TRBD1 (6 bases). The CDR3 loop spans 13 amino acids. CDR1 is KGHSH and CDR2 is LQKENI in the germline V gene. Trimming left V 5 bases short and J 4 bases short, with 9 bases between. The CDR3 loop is CASSNTGNQPQHF. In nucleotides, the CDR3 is TGTGCCAGCTCAAATACAGGGAATCAGCCCCAGCATTTT.

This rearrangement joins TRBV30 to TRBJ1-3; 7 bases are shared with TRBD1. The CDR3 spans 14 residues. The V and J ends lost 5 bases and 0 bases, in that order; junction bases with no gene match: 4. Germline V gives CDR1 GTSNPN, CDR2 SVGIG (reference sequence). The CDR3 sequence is CAWQSGGSGNTIYF. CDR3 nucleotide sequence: TGTGCCTGGCAGTCAGGGGGCTCTGGAAACACCATATATTTT.

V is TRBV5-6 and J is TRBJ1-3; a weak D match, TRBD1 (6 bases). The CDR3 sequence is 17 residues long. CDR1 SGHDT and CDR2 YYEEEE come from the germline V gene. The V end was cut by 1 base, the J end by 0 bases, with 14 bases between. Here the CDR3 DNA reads TGTGCCAGCAGCTTGCCGGGGACAAGGGTCTCTGGAAACACCATATATTTT. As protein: CASSLPGTRVSGNTIYF.

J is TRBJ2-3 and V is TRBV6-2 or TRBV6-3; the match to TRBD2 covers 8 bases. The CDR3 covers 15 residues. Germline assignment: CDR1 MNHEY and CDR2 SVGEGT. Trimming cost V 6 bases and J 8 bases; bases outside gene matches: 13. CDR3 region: CASSRTKRGKATQYF. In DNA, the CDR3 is TGTGCCAGCAGCCGCACCAAGCGGGGGAAAGCTACGCAGTATTTT.

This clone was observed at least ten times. The CDR3 nucleotides read TGTGCCAGCATCCATAGCGGGGGGAACACAGATACGCAGTATTTT. Translation: CASIHSGGNTDTQYF. This chain links TRBV6-6 with TRBJ2-3, with 10 nucleotides matching TRBD2. The junction had 6 bases not matched to a gene; V was cut back by 7 bases and J by 2 bases. The germline gives CDR1 MNHNY, CDR2 SVGAGI (reference sequence). The CDR3 totals 15 residues.

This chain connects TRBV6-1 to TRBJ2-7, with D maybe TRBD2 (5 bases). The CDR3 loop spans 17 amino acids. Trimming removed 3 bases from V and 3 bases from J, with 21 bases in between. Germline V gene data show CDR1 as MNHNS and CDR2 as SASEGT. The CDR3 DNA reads TGTGCCAGCAGTGACGGGTTCATCGGGGTTATAAACTACGAGCAGTACTTC. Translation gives CASSDGFIGVINYEQYF.

This chain's CDR3 is CASSLGLAPGELFF. DNA of the CDR3: TGCGCCAGCAGCTTGGGACTAGCCCCCGGGGAGCTGTTTTTT. The chain couples TRBV5-1 to TRBJ2-2; 7 nucleotides line up with TRBD2. J was trimmed by 6 bases and V by 0 bases; bases with no gene match: 2. Germline values: CDR1 SGHRS, CDR2 YFSETQ. This CDR3 region has 14 residues. The whole variable domain, remainder taken from reference TRBV5-1 and TRBJ2-2, is KAGVTQTPRYLIKTRGQQVTLSCSPISGHRSVSWYQQTPGQGLQFLFEYFSETQRNKGNFPGRFSGRQFSNSRSEMNVSTLELGDSALYLCASSLGLAPGELFFGEGSRLTVL.

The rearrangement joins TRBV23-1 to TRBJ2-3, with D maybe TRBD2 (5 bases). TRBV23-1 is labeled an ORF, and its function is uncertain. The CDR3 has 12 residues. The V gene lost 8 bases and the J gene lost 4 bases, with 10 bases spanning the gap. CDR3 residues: CASGVRADTQYF. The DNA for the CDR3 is TGCGCCAGCGGGGTGAGGGCAGATACGCAGTATTTT.

In DNA form, the CDR3 reads TGTGCCATCAGTGAGTCAGCAGGGGGCAATCAGCCCCAGCATTTT. This translates into CAISESAGGNQPQHF. The J gene is TRBJ1-5, the V gene TRBV10-3; a weak D match, TRBD1 (6 bases). This CDR3 comprises 15 residues. CDR1 and CDR2 (germline): ENHRY, SYGVKD. With 0 bases removed from V and 2 bases from J, the gap between germline ends came to 8 bases.

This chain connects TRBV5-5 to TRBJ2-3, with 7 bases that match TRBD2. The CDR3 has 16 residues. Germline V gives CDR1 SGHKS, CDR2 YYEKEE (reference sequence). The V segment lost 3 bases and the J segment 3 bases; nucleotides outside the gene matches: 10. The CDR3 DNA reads TGTGCCAGCAGCTCCCCCGAGCGGGGTTGGACAGATACGCAGTATTTT. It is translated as CASSSPERGWTDTQYF.

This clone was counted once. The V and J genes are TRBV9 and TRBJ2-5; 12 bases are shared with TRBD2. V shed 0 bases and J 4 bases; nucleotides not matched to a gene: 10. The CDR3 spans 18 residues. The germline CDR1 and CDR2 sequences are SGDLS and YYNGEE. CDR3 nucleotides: TGTGCCAGCAGCGTAGGGTCTAGCGGGGGGGTTGTAAGAGAGACCCAGTACTTC. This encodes CASSVGSSGGVVRETQYF.

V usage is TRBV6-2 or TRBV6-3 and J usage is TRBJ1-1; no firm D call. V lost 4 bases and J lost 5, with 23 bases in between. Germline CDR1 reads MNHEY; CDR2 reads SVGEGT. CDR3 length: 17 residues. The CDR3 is CASSFGLGVTGRTEAFF. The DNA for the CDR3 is TGTGCCAGCAGTTTCGGCCTCGGGGTGACTGGGAGGACTGAAGCTTTCTTT.

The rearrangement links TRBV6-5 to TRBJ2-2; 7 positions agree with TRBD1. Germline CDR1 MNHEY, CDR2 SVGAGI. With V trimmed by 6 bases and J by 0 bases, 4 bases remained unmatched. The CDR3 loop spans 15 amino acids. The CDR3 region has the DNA TGTGCCAGCAGAACCGACAGGGCGAACACCGGGGAGCTGTTTTTT. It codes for CASRTDRANTGELFF.

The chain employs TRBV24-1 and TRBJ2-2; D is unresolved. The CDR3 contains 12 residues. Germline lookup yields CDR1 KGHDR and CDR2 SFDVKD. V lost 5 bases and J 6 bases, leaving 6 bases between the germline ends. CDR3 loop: CATSGSAGELFF. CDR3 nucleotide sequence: TGTGCCACCAGTGGGTCAGCCGGGGAGCTGTTTTTT.

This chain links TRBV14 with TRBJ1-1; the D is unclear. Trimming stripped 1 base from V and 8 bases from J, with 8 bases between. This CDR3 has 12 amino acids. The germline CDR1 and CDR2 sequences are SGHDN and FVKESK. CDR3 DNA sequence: TGTGCCAGCAGCCAAGGAGTACAGGAAGCTTTCTTT. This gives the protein CASSQGVQEAFF.

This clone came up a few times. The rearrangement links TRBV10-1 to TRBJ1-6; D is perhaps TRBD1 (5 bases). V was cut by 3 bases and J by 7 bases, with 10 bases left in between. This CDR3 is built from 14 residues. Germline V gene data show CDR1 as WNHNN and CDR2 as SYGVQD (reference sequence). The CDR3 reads CASSERGTNSPLHF. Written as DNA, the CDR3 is TGCGCCAGCAGTGAACGGGGGACCAATTCACCCCTCCACTTT.

The chain's CDR3 is CASSYSGRSYEQYF. CDR3 bases: TGTGCCAGCAGTTACTCGGGCAGATCCTACGAGCAGTACTTC. The V gene is TRBV6-6, the J gene TRBJ2-7, with D unresolved. V was pared by 0 bases and J by 1 base, with 7 bases between. The CDR3 sequence is 14 residues long. Germline loops: CDR1 MNHNY, CDR2 SVGAGI (reference sequence).